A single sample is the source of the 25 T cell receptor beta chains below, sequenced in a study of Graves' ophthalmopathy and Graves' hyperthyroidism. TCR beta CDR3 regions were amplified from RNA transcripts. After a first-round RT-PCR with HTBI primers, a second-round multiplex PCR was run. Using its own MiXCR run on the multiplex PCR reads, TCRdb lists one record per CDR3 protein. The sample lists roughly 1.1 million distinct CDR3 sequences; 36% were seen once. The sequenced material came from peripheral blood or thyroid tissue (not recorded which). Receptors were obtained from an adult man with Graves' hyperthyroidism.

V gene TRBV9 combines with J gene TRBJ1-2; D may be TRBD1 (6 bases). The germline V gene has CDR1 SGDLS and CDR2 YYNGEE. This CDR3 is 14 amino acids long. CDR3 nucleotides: TGTGCTAGCGCGGACGGGGGGGCGCTTTATGGCTACACCTTC. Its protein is CASADGGALYGYTF. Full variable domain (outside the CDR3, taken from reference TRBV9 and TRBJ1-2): DSGVTQTPKHLITATGQRVTLRCSPRSGDLSVYWYQQSLDQGLQFLIQYYNGEERAKGNILERFSAQQFPDLHSELNLSSLELGDSALYFCASADGGALYGYTFGSGTRLTVV.

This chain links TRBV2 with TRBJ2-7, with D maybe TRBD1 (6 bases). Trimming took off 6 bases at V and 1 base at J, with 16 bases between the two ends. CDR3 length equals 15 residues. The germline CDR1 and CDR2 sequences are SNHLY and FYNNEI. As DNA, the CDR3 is TGTGCCAGCAGGTCCGGGACACTAACTTCCTACGAGCAGTACTTC. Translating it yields CASRSGTLTSYEQYF. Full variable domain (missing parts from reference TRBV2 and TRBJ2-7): EPEVTQTPSHQVTQMGQEVILRCVPISNHLYFYWYRQILGQKVEFLVSFYNNEISEKSEIFDDQFSVERPDGSNFTLKIRSTKLEDSAMYFCASRSGTLTSYEQYFGPGTRLTVT.

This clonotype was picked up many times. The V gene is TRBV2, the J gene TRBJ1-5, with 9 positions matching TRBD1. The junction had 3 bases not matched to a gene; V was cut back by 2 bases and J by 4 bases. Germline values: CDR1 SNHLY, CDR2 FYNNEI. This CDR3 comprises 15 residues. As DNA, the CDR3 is TGTGCCAGCAGTGAAAGGGGACAGGGAAATCAGCCCCAGCATTTT. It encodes CASSERGQGNQPQHF.

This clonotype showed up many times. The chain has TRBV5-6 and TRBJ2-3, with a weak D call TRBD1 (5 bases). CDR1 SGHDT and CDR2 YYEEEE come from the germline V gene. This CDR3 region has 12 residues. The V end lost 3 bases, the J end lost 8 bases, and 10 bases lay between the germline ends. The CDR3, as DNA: TGTGCCAGCAGCTCAACAGGCGGTACGCAGTATTTT. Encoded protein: CASSSTGGTQYF.

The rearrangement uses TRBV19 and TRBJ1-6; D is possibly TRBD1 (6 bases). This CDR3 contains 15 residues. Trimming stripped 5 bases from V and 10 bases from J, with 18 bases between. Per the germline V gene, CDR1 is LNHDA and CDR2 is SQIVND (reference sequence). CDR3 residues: CASSPGTRGGSPLHF. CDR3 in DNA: TGTGCCAGTAGTCCGGGGACCAGGGGAGGATCACCCCTCCACTTT.

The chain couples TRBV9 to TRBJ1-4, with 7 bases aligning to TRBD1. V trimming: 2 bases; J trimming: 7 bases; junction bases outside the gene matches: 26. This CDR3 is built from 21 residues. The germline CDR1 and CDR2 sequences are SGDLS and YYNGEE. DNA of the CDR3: TGTGCCAGCAGCGTGGAGGACAGGATCGAACCTTGGTCGGGGAATCGTGAAAAACTGTTTTTT. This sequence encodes CASSVEDRIEPWSGNREKLFF.

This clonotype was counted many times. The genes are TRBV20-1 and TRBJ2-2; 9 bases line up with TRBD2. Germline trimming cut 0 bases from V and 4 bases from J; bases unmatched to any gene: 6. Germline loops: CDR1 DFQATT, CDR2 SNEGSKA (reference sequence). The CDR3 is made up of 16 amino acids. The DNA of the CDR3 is TGCAGTGCTAGAGATGGGAAGCGGGAGGTCACCGGGGAGCTGTTTTTT. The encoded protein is CSARDGKREVTGELFF.

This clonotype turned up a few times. The CDR3 protein is CATKEISNTEAFF. The CDR3, as DNA: TGCGCCACCAAGGAGATTTCGAACACTGAAGCTTTCTTT. The V gene is TRBV5-1, the J gene TRBJ1-1; D unresolved. Trimming cost V 9 bases and J 1 base, with 13 bases left between them. The CDR3 sequence is 13 residues long. Germline-derived CDR1 and CDR2 are SGHRS and YFSETQ. The whole variable domain, filled in from reference TRBV5-1 and TRBJ1-1, reads KAGVTQTPRYLIKTRGQQVTLSCSPISGHRSVSWYQQTPGQGLQFLFEYFSETQRNKGNFPGRFSGRQFSNSRSEMNVSTLELGDSALYLCATKEISNTEAFFGQGTRLTVV.

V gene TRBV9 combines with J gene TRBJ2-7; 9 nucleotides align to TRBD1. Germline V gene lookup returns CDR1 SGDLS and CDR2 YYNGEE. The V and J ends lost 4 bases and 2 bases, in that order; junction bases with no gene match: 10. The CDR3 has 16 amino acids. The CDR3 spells CASSHGKGQGAYEQYF. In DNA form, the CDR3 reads TGTGCCAGCAGCCATGGGAAGGGACAGGGAGCCTACGAGCAGTACTTC.

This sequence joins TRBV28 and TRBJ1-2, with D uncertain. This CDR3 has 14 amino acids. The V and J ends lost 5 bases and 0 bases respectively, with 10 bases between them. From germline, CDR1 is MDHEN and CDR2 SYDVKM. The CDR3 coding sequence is TGTGCCAGCAGTACAGACTACACTAACTATGGCTACACCTTC. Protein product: CASSTDYTNYGYTF.

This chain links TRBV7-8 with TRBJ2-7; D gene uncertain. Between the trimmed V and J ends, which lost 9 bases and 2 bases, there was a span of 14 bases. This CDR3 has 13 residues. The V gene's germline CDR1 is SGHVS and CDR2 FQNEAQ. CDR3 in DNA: TGTGCCAGTAAGGAAGCTGAAACCTACGAGCAGTACTTC. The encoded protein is CASKEAETYEQYF.

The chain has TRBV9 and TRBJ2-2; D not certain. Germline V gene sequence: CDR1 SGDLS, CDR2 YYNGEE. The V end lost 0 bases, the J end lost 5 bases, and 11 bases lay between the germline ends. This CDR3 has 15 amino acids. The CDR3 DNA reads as TGTGCCAGCAGCGTAGAATTTAGTCTGACCGGGGAGCTGTTTTTT. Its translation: CASSVEFSLTGELFF.

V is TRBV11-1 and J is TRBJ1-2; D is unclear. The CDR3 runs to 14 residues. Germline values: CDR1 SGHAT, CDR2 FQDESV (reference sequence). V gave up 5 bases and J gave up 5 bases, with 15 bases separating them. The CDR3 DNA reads TGTGCCAGCAGCCGATCCGGAGCTTCATATGGCTACACCTTC. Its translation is CASSRSGASYGYTF.

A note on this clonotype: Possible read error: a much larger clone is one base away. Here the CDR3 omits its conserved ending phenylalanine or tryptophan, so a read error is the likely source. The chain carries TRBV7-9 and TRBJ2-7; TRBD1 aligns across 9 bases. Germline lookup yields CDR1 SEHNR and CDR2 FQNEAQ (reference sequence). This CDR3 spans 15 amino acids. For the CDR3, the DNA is TGCGCCAGCAGCCAAGATCCGGGACAGGGCTACGAGCAGTACCTC. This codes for CASSQDPGQGYEQYL.

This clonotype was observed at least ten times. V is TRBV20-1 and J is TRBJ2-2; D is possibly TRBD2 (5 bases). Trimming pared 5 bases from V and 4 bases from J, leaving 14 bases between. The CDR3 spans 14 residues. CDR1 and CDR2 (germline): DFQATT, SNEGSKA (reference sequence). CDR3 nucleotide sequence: TGCAGTGCTTCCCCAGGAGGAGTCACCGGGGAGCTGTTTTTT. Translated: CSASPGGVTGELFF.

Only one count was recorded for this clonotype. CDR3 sequence (DNA): TGTGCCAGCAGCTTGGGCGCGGGCAGGGCCCAAGAGACCCAGTACTTC. Its protein product is CASSLGAGRAQETQYF. The V and J genes are TRBV2 and TRBJ2-5; D may match TRBD1 or TRBD2 (5 bases each). CDR1 and CDR2 (germline): SNHLY, FYNNEI. CDR3 length: 16 residues. The V and J ends lost 6 bases and 1 base respectively, with 18 bases between them.

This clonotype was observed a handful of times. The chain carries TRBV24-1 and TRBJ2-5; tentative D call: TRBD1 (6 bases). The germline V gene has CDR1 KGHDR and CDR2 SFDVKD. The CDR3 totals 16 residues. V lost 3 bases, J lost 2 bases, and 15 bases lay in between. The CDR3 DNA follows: TGTGCCACCAGTGATGTGGGGGCAGGGAGTCAAGAGACCCAGTACTTC. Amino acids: CATSDVGAGSQETQYF.

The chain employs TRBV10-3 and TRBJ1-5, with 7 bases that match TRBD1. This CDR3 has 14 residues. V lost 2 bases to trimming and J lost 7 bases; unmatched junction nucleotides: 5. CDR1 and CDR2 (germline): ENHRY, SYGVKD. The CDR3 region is CAISEPQGLQPQHF. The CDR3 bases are TGTGCCATCAGTGAGCCACAGGGGCTCCAGCCCCAGCATTTT.

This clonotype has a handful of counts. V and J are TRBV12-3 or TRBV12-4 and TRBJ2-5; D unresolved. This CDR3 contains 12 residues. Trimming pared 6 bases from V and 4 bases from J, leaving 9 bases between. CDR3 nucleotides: TGTGCCAGCAGCGAATACTCAGAGACCCAGTACTTC. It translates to CASSEYSETQYF.

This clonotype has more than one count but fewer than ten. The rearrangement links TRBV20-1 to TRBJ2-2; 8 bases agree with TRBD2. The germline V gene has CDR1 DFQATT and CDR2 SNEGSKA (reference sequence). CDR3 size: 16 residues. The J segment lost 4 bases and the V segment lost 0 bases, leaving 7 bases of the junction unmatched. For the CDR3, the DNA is TGCAGTGCTAGAGATGTTCTCGGGACTAGCACCGGGGAGCTGTTTTTT. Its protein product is CSARDVLGTSTGELFF.

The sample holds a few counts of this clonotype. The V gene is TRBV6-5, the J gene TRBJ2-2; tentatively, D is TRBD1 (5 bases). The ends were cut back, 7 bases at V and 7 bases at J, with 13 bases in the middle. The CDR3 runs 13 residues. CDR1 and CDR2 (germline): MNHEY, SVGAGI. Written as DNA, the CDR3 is TGTGCCAGCAAATGGGGCAGTCGCGGGGAGCTGTTTTTT. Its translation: CASKWGSRGELFF.

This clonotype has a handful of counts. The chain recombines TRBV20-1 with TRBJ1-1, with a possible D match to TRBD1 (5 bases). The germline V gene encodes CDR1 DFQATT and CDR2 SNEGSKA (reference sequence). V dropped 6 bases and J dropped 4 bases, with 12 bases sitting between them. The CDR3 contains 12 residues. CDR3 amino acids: CSAFGTGTEAFF. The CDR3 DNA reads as TGCAGTGCCTTTGGGACGGGCACTGAAGCTTTCTTT.

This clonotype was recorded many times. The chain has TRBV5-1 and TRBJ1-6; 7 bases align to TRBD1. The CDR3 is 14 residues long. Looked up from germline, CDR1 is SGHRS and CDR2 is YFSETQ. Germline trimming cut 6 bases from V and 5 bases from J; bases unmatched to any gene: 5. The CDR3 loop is CASTPDRNNSPLHF. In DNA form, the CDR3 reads TGCGCCAGCACCCCGGACAGGAATAATTCACCCCTCCACTTT.

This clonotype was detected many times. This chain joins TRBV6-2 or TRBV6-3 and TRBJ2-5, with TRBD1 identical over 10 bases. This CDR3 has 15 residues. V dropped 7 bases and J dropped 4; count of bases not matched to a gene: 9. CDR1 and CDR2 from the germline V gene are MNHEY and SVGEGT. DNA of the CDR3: TGTGCCAGCAACCCGGGACAGGGGAGCTCAGAGACCCAGTACTTC. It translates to CASNPGQGSSETQYF.

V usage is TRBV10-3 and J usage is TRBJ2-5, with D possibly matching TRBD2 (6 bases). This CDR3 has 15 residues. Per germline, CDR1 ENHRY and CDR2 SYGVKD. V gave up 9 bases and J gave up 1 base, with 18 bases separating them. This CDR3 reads CAIRGSGPIQETQYF. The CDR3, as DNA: TGTGCCATTCGAGGGAGCGGGCCCATCCAAGAGACCCAGTACTTC.